This paragraph covers one T cell receptor (beta chain) sequence. CDR3 length: 13 amino acids. Trimming removed 6 bases from V and 1 base from J, with 10 bases in between. Germline V gene data show CDR1 as MNHEY and CDR2 as SMNVEV (reference sequence). This specimen belongs to a study of T cell responses to AZD1222 COVID-19 vaccine. The data were produced by immunoSEQ multiplex PCR, yet TCRdb's version contains in-frame clones alone and is incomplete. The sample includes about 120,000 clones, around 92% seen only once; the top ten take more than 6%. This specimen was peripheral blood, taken 28 days after the second AZD1222 dose. This receptor was obtained from an adult who received the AZD1222 COVID-19 vaccine. The chain has TRBV27 and TRBJ2-7, with D hard to call. The CDR3 sequence: CASSRPDSYEQYF. CDR3 nucleotide sequence: TGTGCCAGCAGCCGCCCCGATTCCTACGAGCAGTACTTC.